The rows below give T cell receptor beta chains drawn from one sample of a study of early T cells in non-severe SARS-CoV-2 infection. TCRdb recomputed calls from the 5' RACE reads with MiXCR, one row per CDR3 protein. The profile shows tens of thousands of distinct CDR3 sequences, roughly 9.7% of them singletons. Sequencing input: whole blood. The receptor set was obtained from an adult who was a healthcare worker with PCR-confirmed SARS-CoV-2 infection or an uninfected control (not recorded which). The CDR3 runs from the conserved cysteine through the conserved F or W.

v_gene: TRBV2; j_gene: TRBJ2-2; CDR3aa: CASTTGTGELFF
v_gene: TRBV11-2; j_gene: TRBJ2-7; CDR3aa: CASSLGQTNEQYF
v_gene: TRBV7-2; j_gene: TRBJ2-5; CDR3aa: CASRFGGNQETQYF
v_gene: TRBV28; j_gene: TRBJ2-3; CDR3aa: CASSTPSTDTQYF
v_gene: TRBV12-3/TRBV12-4; j_gene: TRBJ1-5; CDR3aa: CASSLGQPSNQPQHF
v_gene: TRBV5-1; j_gene: TRBJ2-1; CDR3aa: CASSGTANNEQFF
v_gene: TRBV7-7; j_gene: TRBJ2-1; CDR3aa: CASSLDGGAFNEQFF
v_gene: TRBV11-2; j_gene: TRBJ2-7; CDR3aa: CASSLSGEQYF
v_gene: TRBV2; j_gene: TRBJ1-5; CDR3aa: CASSRQLRNQPQHF
v_gene: TRBV10-3; j_gene: TRBJ1-6; CDR3aa: CASRTGVESPLHF
v_gene: TRBV7-2; j_gene: TRBJ1-1; CDR3aa: CASSPKWTGANTEAFF
v_gene: TRBV7-8; j_gene: TRBJ2-1; CDR3aa: CASSFLGVSGGVSYNEQFF
v_gene: TRBV11-2; j_gene: TRBJ2-3; CDR3aa: CASSWVGRDDTQYF
v_gene: TRBV11-3; j_gene: TRBJ2-2; CDR3aa: CASSTGTGDDTGELFF
v_gene: TRBV20-1; j_gene: TRBJ2-3; CDR3aa: CSAGGTSGPSTDTQYF
v_gene: TRBV29-1; j_gene: TRBJ2-7; CDR3aa: CSVVLDRGYFEQYF
v_gene: TRBV13; j_gene: TRBJ1-1; CDR3aa: CASSPKGQSTEAFF
v_gene: TRBV25-1; j_gene: TRBJ1-2; CDR3aa: CASSTGYGYTF
v_gene: TRBV7-7; j_gene: TRBJ2-2; CDR3aa: CASSLAMGAGELFF
v_gene: TRBV12-3/TRBV12-4; j_gene: TRBJ2-1; CDR3aa: CASGRSYNEQFF
v_gene: TRBV6-1; j_gene: TRBJ2-2; CDR3aa: CASSEFAGDGTGELFF
v_gene: TRBV3-1; j_gene: TRBJ2-1; CDR3aa: CASKRAGTAGDEQFF
v_gene: TRBV28; j_gene: TRBJ2-5; CDR3aa: CASSPHRGSQETQYF
v_gene: TRBV20-1; j_gene: TRBJ1-1; CDR3aa: CSANAGQNTEAFF
v_gene: TRBV6-5; j_gene: TRBJ2-6; CDR3aa: CASSPKGGAISSGANVLTF
v_gene: TRBV6-6; j_gene: TRBJ1-1; CDR3aa: CASAGVRNEAFF
v_gene: TRBV28; j_gene: TRBJ2-3; CDR3aa: CASSTSVAGLHRGDTQYF